This T cell receptor (beta chain) originates from a study of vaccination and CD4 T cells after COVID-19. The germline gives CDR1 LNHDA, CDR2 SQIVND (reference sequence). The V end lost 5 bases, the J end lost 1 base, and 5 bases lay between the germline ends. This CDR3 contains 12 residues. This clonotype rates as medium-sized. Its cognate antigen is unknown. Time point noted: late sampling 161 to 241 days after vaccination in a few convalescent patients. Regarding treatment: approximately nine-day PBMC culture with coronavirus spike peptide pools or control peptides (ViraFEST assay). Once obtained from cultured CD4+ T cells, the DNA was sequenced using the Oncomine TCR Beta short-read assay. TCRdb redid the calling of the PCR reads with MiXCR, one entry per CDR3 protein. The sample consists of 20,000 to 25,000 distinct CDR3 sequences, less than 40% of them appearing once.

Sequenced here: CD4+ T cells from blood, cultured in vitro, sampled about 7 months after SARS-CoV-2 vaccination. The source of this sequence is a human donor who had recovered from COVID-19. The chain recombines TRBV19 with TRBJ2-5, with D unresolved. The CDR3: CASSSSQETQYF. As DNA, the CDR3 is TGTGCCAGTAGTTCCAGCCAAGAGACCCAGTACTTC.